A single sample is the source of the 6 T cell receptor beta chains below, sequenced in a study of blood T cell repertoires in COVID-19. Libraries were prepared by immunoSEQ multiplex PCR; TCRdb keeps only in-frame clonotypes and omits some of them. The data show 95,000 to 100,000 clones, more than 70% seen once. The sequencing sample was made of peripheral blood. Receptors were obtained from a woman aged 25 to 45 with acute or convalescent COVID-19.

The chain recombines TRBV13 with TRBJ2-3; TRBD2 matches 14 bases. This CDR3 is 16 amino acids long. Germline loops: CDR1 PRHDT, CDR2 FYEKMQ (reference sequence). Trimming at V came to 0 bases and at J to 8 bases, leaving 4 bases not matched to a gene. Written as DNA, the CDR3 is TGTGCCAGCAGCTTAGGCCGGGGGACTAGCGGGGGTACGCAGTATTTT. It yields the protein CASSLGRGTSGGTQYF.

The chain joins TRBV18 to TRBJ2-3; D possibly corresponds to TRBD2 (5 bases). Trimming removed 5 bases from V and 5 bases from J, with 11 bases in between. The length of the CDR3 is 13 residues. The V gene's germline CDR1 is KGHSH and CDR2 LQKENI. The CDR3 sequence: CASSSQRVDTQYF. In DNA form, the CDR3 reads TGTGCCAGCTCATCACAGAGGGTAGATACGCAGTATTTT.

The chain's CDR3 is CAISADRGYEQYF. CDR3 DNA: TGTGCCATCAGTGCGGACAGGGGGTACGAGCAGTACTTC. The chain recombines TRBV10-3 with TRBJ2-7; 10 bases align to TRBD1. CDR3 length: 13 residues. V was pared by 4 bases and J by 4 bases, with 1 base of the junction left unmatched. Per the germline V gene, CDR1 is ENHRY and CDR2 is SYGVKD.

V gene TRBV7-8 combines with J gene TRBJ2-1, with 8 bases fitting TRBD2. V was clipped by 5 bases and J by 1 base; unmatched bases: 13. Germline CDR1 reads SGHVS; CDR2 reads FQNEAQ. The CDR3 has 18 residues. In DNA, the CDR3 is TGTGCCAGCAGCGCCTCTACCGGTAGCGGGGATTCCTACAATGAGCAGTTCTTC. This sequence encodes CASSASTGSGDSYNEQFF.

This chain uses TRBV10-3 with TRBJ1-2; TRBD1 matches at 7 bases. CDR3 length: 13 amino acids. The trim removed 6 bases at V and 2 bases at J, leaving 3 bases unmatched. Germline CDR1 and CDR2: ENHRY and SYGVKD. This CDR3 reads CAIRGQLNYGYTF. The CDR3 region has the DNA TGTGCCATCAGGGGACAGCTGAACTATGGCTACACCTTC.

This rearrangement joins TRBV12-3 or TRBV12-4 to TRBJ2-2; perhaps TRBD1 as D (6 bases). The CDR3 covers 13 residues. Deletions cut 6 bases from V and 7 bases from J, with 12 bases between. The CDR3 sequence is CASSPTGIGELFF. For the CDR3, the DNA is TGTGCCAGCAGCCCTACAGGGATCGGGGAGCTGTTTTTT.